This is a list of T cell receptor beta chains from one sample in a study of cytomegalovirus exposure and HLA in healthy donors. Assay used: immunoSEQ multiplex PCR; TCRdb lists only in-frame clones, some missing. The data hold about 190,000 clones, with around nine tenths observed a single time. The sequenced sample consisted of PBMCs. These receptors originate from a woman between 18 and 30 years old in good health and CMV-seronegative. Both conserved end residues are part of each CDR3. D genes are given only for firm matches. A clone size is listed for some rows: how often the clone was seen (once, few, many), or a class if it is expanded.

-	TRBV10-3	TRBJ2-3	TRBD2	TGTGCCATCCTCGGGGCGGGGGCAGATACGCAGTATTTT	CAILGAGADTQYF
-	TRBV4-1	TRBJ2-7	TRBD2	TGCGCCAGCAGCCAAGTCGCTAGCGGGGGGTCCTACGAGCAGTACTTC	CASSQVASGGSYEQYF
-	TRBV19	TRBJ2-5	TRBD2	TGTGCCAGTAGTCGTCTAGCGGGGAGCCAAGAGACCCAGTACTTC	CASSRLAGSQETQYF
-	TRBV5-1	TRBJ1-2	TRBD1	TGCGCCAGCAGCTTGACAGGGGGAGGTAACTATGGCTACACCTTC	CASSLTGGGNYGYTF
once	TRBV5-1	TRBJ2-7	-	TGCGCCAGCAGCTTGGTGCAGGGCTACGAGCAGTACTTC	CASSLVQGYEQYF
-	TRBV9	TRBJ2-2	-	TGTGCCAGCAGCGTAGCTCCCAGCGGGTCTGTCGGGGAGCTGTTTTTT	CASSVAPSGSVGELFF
-	TRBV30	TRBJ1-3	TRBD1	TGTGCCTGGAGTGTCTGGACAGGGCAAGGAAACACCATATATTTT	CAWSVWTGQGNTIYF
-	TRBV6-5	TRBJ1-1	-	TGTGCCAGCAGTTACTGGGGAGGGACGGCTTTCTTT	CASSYWGGTAFF
-	TRBV11-3	TRBJ2-7	TRBD2	TGTGCCAGCAGCTCGCTGAGCGGGAGTATTGGCTACGAGCAGTACTTC	CASSSLSGSIGYEQYF
-	TRBV9	TRBJ1-3	-	TGTGCCAGCAGCGTAGCGGAGGGAAGCGTCCTGGACACCATATATTTT	CASSVAEGSVLDTIYF
-	TRBV4-1	TRBJ2-5	TRBD2	TGCGCCAGCAGCCAAGATGGGAGGCGGGGGGAGACCCAGTACTTC	CASSQDGRRGETQYF
-	TRBV6-6	TRBJ2-1	TRBD2	TGTGCCAGCAGCCGGGAGCGGGGGTCCTACAATGAGCAGTTCTTC	CASSRERGSYNEQFF
-	TRBV11-2	TRBJ2-5	TRBD2	TGTGCCAGCAGCCATCTTAGCGGGAGGGGAGAGACCCAGTACTTC	CASSHLSGRGETQYF
-	TRBV14	TRBJ2-7	TRBD2	TGTGCCAGCAGCCAATTCGGACTAGCGGGGACCTACGAGCAGTACTTC	CASSQFGLAGTYEQYF
-	TRBV6-5	TRBJ2-3	TRBD2	TGTGCCAGCACCGTGGGTTGGGGAGGGGTGCAGTATTTT	CASTVGWGGVQYF
-	TRBV5-1	TRBJ1-2	-	TGCGCCAGCAGCTGGACAGAGAACTATGGCTACACCTTC	CASSWTENYGYTF
-	TRBV6-1	TRBJ1-3	-	TGTGCCAGCAGTGAACAGCGCTCTGGAAACACCATATATTTT	CASSEQRSGNTIYF
-	TRBV19	TRBJ2-1	-	TGTGCCAGTAGTATTGGGACTTCTGAGCAGTTCTTC	CASSIGTSEQFF
-	TRBV4-2	TRBJ2-7	TRBD2	TGTGCCAGCAGCCAAGAGGGATTCGGGGGGTCCTCCTACGAGCAGTACTTC	CASSQEGFGGSSYEQYF
-	TRBV6-6	TRBJ2-7	TRBD1	TGTGCCAGCAGTTACGGGGGGACAGGGACCTACGAGCAGTACTTC	CASSYGGTGTYEQYF
-	TRBV19	TRBJ2-7	-	TGTGCCAGTAGTATGGGGGCACCCTCCTACGAGCAGTACTTC	CASSMGAPSYEQYF
-	TRBV4-1	TRBJ1-6	-	TGCGCCAGCAGCCAGAGGGAGGACGGAGGGCACTCACCCCTCCACTTT	CASSQREDGGHSPLHF
-	TRBV5-6	TRBJ2-7	TRBD2	TGTGCCAGCAGCTTGGCAGCGGGAGGGATCGACGAGCAGTACTTC	CASSLAAGGIDEQYF
-	TRBV5-1	TRBJ2-1	TRBD2	TGCGCCAGCAGCTTCCCCTCGGGACTAGCGGGGGGCAATGAGCAGTTCTTC	CASSFPSGLAGGNEQFF
-	TRBV5-6	TRBJ1-2	TRBD1	TGTGCCAGCAGCATAGGGACAGGGAGGTCCTATGGCTACACCTTC	CASSIGTGRSYGYTF
-	TRBV7-9	TRBJ2-3	-	TGTGCCAGCAGCCGGTCAGTAGGGGCTAGCACAGATACGCAGTATTTT	CASSRSVGASTDTQYF
-	TRBV11-3	TRBJ2-5	TRBD2	TGTGCCAGCAGCTATATCGGGACTAGCGGGAATGAGACCCAGTACTTC	CASSYIGTSGNETQYF
-	TRBV10-3	TRBJ2-1	TRBD2	TGTGCCATCAGTTCATTGGATAGCGGGGGGGCCGGCAATGAGCAGTTCTTC	CAISSLDSGGAGNEQFF
-	TRBV6-5	TRBJ1-1	-	TGTGCCAGCACCCGGGGTGCGGGACTCACTGAAGCTTTCTTT	CASTRGAGLTEAFF
-	TRBV6-6	TRBJ1-4	TRBD1	TGTGCCAGCAGCCACAGGGGGCCGGCTAATGAAAAACTGTTTTTT	CASSHRGPANEKLFF
-	TRBV25-1	TRBJ2-6	TRBD2	TGTGCCAGCAGTGATCCTTCTAGCGGGTCCTCTGGGGCCAACGTCCTGACTTTC	CASSDPSSGSSGANVLTF
-	TRBV6-4	TRBJ1-2	TRBD1	TGTGCCAGCAGTGACTCGCGGACAGGGGCCTATGGCTACACCTTC	CASSDSRTGAYGYTF
-	TRBV4-1	TRBJ1-2	-	TGCGCCAGCAGCCAAGATCTTACATGGGGGCATGGCTACACCTTC	CASSQDLTWGHGYTF
-	TRBV28	TRBJ2-7	TRBD1	TGTGCCAGCAGAAAGTGGGACAGGGGCTACGAGCAGTACTTC	CASRKWDRGYEQYF
-	TRBV2	TRBJ2-5	TRBD1	TGTGCCAGCAGCCGGGACAGCCAAGAGACCCAGTACTTC	CASSRDSQETQYF
-	TRBV19	TRBJ1-4	TRBD1	TGTGCCAGTAGTAAACGGACAGGGGGAATCGCAACTAATGAAAAACTGTTTTTT	CASSKRTGGIATNEKLFF
few	TRBV2	TRBJ1-2	-	TGTGCCAGCAGTGAAGGTTCCGGTTATGGCTACACCTTC	CASSEGSGYGYTF